This TCR beta chain is from a study of T cells in narcolepsy. The CDR3 contains 14 residues. Trimming cost V 0 bases and J 6 bases; bases outside gene matches: 4. Per germline, CDR1 SGDLS and CDR2 YYNGEE. Measured with immunoSEQ multiplex PCR; TCRdb has only the in-frame clones, and not every one. The data contain tens of thousands of clones, more than 70% of them singletons. The TCR originated in a human donor with narcolepsy. Sequenced input: CD45RA- memory CD4+ T cells from PBMCs. This sequence joins TRBV9 and TRBJ2-3; 7 nucleotides match TRBD2. DNA for the CDR3: TGTGCCAGCAGCGTAGGGACTAGGGGTGATACGCAGTATTTT. It encodes CASSVGTRGDTQYF.